The 31 T cell receptor beta chains presented below share a single source sample, sequenced in a study of blood T cell repertoires in COVID-19. Here immunoSEQ multiplex PCR was the method, and the copy in TCRdb shows in-frame clones only, minus some. The table lists approximately 39,000 clones, approximately 87% of them singletons. The sequencing input was peripheral blood. Receptor source: a man aged 45-65 years with active or convalescent COVID-19.

The V gene is TRBV5-1, the J gene TRBJ1-5; 9 positions agree with TRBD1. Germline lookup yields CDR1 SGHRS and CDR2 YFSETQ. This CDR3 comprises 14 residues. The ends lost 2 bases at V and 4 bases at J; junction bases unmatched: 1. This CDR3 is CASSLGTGNQPQHF. The CDR3 nucleotides read TGCGCCAGCAGCTTAGGGACAGGGAATCAGCCCCAGCATTTT. Full variable domain (missing parts from reference TRBV5-1 and TRBJ1-5): KAGVTQTPRYLIKTRGQQVTLSCSPISGHRSVSWYQQTPGQGLQFLFEYFSETQRNKGNFPGRFSGRQFSNSRSEMNVSTLELGDSALYLCASSLGTGNQPQHFGDGTRLSIL.

V and J are TRBV23-1 and TRBJ2-5; 7 bases are shared with TRBD1. TRBV23-1 is identified as an open reading frame with a role that is uncertain. The length of the CDR3 is 14 residues. Losses at the gene ends were 8 bases for V and 2 bases for J; bases not matched to a gene: 8. CDR3 in amino acids: CASLRDSQQETQYF. The CDR3 nucleotides read TGCGCCAGCCTCCGGGACAGCCAACAAGAGACCCAGTACTTC.

The V call is TRBV5-1, the J call TRBJ1-1, with a weak D call TRBD1 (5 bases). The CDR3 is 15 residues long. Trimming took off 4 bases at V and 4 bases at J, with 17 bases between the two ends. The germline V gene has CDR1 SGHRS and CDR2 YFSETQ. CDR3 amino acids: CASSPGVQASTEAFF. CDR3 bases: TGCGCCAGCAGCCCTGGGGTACAGGCATCCACTGAAGCTTTCTTT. The entire variable domain, with the rest obtained from reference TRBV5-1 and TRBJ1-1, is as follows: KAGVTQTPRYLIKTRGQQVTLSCSPISGHRSVSWYQQTPGQGLQFLFEYFSETQRNKGNFPGRFSGRQFSNSRSEMNVSTLELGDSALYLCASSPGVQASTEAFFGQGTRLTVV.

This clone was observed a single time. The chain combines TRBV19 with TRBJ2-6; 7 bases are a match to TRBD1. Germline loops: CDR1 LNHDA, CDR2 SQIVND (reference sequence). Trimming took 6 bases from V and 7 from J; bases not matched to a gene: 6. CDR3 length: 14 residues. CDR3 coding DNA: TGTGCCAGTAGCCGACAGGGTAGCGCCAACGTCCTGACTTTC. Translating gives CASSRQGSANVLTF.

The chain carries TRBV7-3 and TRBJ2-2; TRBD1 matches at 9 bases. J gave up 3 bases and V 5 bases, and 4 bases lay outside the gene matches. Germline V CDR1 and CDR2: SGHTA, FQGTGA. The CDR3 has 15 amino acids. The CDR3 loop is CASSDRQGDTGELFF. Here the CDR3 DNA reads TGTGCCAGCAGCGATAGACAGGGGGACACCGGGGAGCTGTTTTTT.

The V call is TRBV28, the J call TRBJ2-6; D remains unclear. The CDR3 covers 17 residues. The germline V gene has CDR1 MDHEN and CDR2 SYDVKM. The V gene lost 1 base and the J gene lost 0 bases, with 10 bases spanning the gap. CDR3 DNA: TGTGCCAGCAGTTTATCCAGGCCCCTCTCTGGGGCCAACGTCCTGACTTTC. This codes for CASSLSRPLSGANVLTF. The full variable domain, in which reference TRBV28 and TRBJ2-6 provide the parts outside the CDR3, is DVKVTQSSRYLVKRTGEKVFLECVQDMDHENMFWYRQDPGLGLRLIYFSYDVKMKEKGDIPEGYSVSREKKERFSLILESASTNQTSMYLCASSLSRPLSGANVLTFGAGSRLTVL.

The chain employs TRBV14 and TRBJ1-1; 8 positions agree with TRBD1. The germline V gene encodes CDR1 SGHDN and CDR2 FVKESK. Trimming removed 4 bases from V and 11 bases from J; junction bases left unmatched: 15. CDR3 length equals 15 residues. CDR3 DNA sequence: TGTGCCAGCAGCCCACTTGGACAGGGCCCGATGGGGGCTTTCTTT. The encoded protein is CASSPLGQGPMGAFF.

CDR3 sequence: CAWSVRLTEAFF. The CDR3 DNA reads TGTGCCTGGAGTGTACGACTAACTGAAGCTTTCTTT. The chain is built from TRBV30 and TRBJ1-1; D gene uncertain. Trimming removed 0 bases at V and 5 bases at J, with 7 bases between. Germline CDR1 GTSNPN, CDR2 SVGIG (reference sequence). There are 12 residues in the CDR3.

This chain joins TRBV5-1 and TRBJ2-3; D remains unclear. The V end was cut by 7 bases, the J end by 6 bases, with 9 bases between. The CDR3 contains 11 residues. The V gene's germline CDR1 is SGHRS and CDR2 YFSETQ. The chain's CDR3 is CASWSRDTQYF. As DNA, the CDR3 is TGCGCCAGCTGGAGCCGTGATACGCAGTATTTT.

The sample holds one count of this clone. This chain connects TRBV5-6 to TRBJ1-5; 7 bases align to TRBD1. Germline V lookup: CDR1 SGHDT, CDR2 YYEEEE. The CDR3 runs 15 residues. The V segment lost 4 bases and the J segment 5 bases; nucleotides outside the gene matches: 9. The CDR3 coding sequence is TGTGCCAGCAGCCGTCAGGGGGAAGGGGATCAGCCCCAGCATTTT. The encoded protein is CASSRQGEGDQPQHF. The full variable domain, rest sourced from reference TRBV5-6 and TRBJ1-5, is DAGVTQSPTHLIKTRGQQVTLRCSPKSGHDTVSWYQQALGQGPQFIFQYYEEEERQRGNFPDRFSGHQFPNYSSELNVNALLLGDSALYLCASSRQGEGDQPQHFGDGTRLSIL.

The rearrangement links TRBV7-2 to TRBJ1-6, with D perhaps TRBD1 (5 bases). This CDR3 has 15 residues. V was clipped by 1 base and J by 6 bases, with 10 bases between them. Germline-derived CDR1 and CDR2 are SGHTA and FQGNSA. CDR3 bases: TGTGCCAGCAGCTTAGGGGGCCAGTTTAATTCACCCCTCCACTTT. The encoded protein is CASSLGGQFNSPLHF.

This clone was recorded a few times. The DNA of the CDR3 is TGTGCCAGCAGTTCAGGCGCCGGGAGAAACACCATATATTTT. Translating gives CASSSGAGRNTIYF. The chain employs TRBV11-2 and TRBJ1-3; unclear D gene. CDR3 size: 14 residues. Between the trimmed V and J ends, which lost 6 bases and 5 bases, there was a span of 14 bases. The germline V gene encodes CDR1 SGHAT and CDR2 FQNNGV. Drawing the rest from reference TRBV11-2 and TRBJ1-3, the complete variable domain is EAGVAQSPRYKIIEKRQSVAFWCNPISGHATLYWYQQILGQGPKLLIQFQNNGVVDDSQLPKDRFSAERLKGVDSTLKIQPAKLEDSAVYLCASSSGAGRNTIYFGEGSWLTVV.

The CDR3 DNA reads TGCGCCAGCAGCTTGGGATCAGCGGGGGCAAACTCCTACGAGCAGTACTTC. This sequence encodes CASSLGSAGANSYEQYF. The V call is TRBV5-1, the J call TRBJ2-7; 8 nucleotides agree with TRBD2. J gave up 0 bases and V 0 bases, and 8 bases lay outside the gene matches. This CDR3 region has 17 residues. Germline V gene sequence: CDR1 SGHRS, CDR2 YFSETQ.

The chain links TRBV2 to TRBJ1-5, with 9 bases aligning to TRBD1. V dropped 5 bases and J dropped 2; count of bases not matched to a gene: 4. CDR1 is SNHLY and CDR2 is FYNNEI in the germline V gene. The CDR3 loop spans 15 amino acids. CDR3 in amino acids: CASSTRTGGNQPQHF. The CDR3, as DNA: TGTGCCAGCAGTACACGGACAGGGGGCAATCAGCCCCAGCATTTT.

The V gene is TRBV5-6, the J gene TRBJ1-2; perhaps TRBD1 as D (6 bases). CDR1 SGHDT and CDR2 YYEEEE come from the germline V gene. Trimming cost V 4 bases and J 4 bases, with 17 bases left between them. The CDR3 loop spans 15 amino acids. CDR3 residues: CASSRDLTGGYGYTF. The CDR3 nucleotides read TGTGCCAGCAGCCGAGATCTGACAGGTGGCTATGGCTACACCTTC. Based on the CDR3 plus reference TRBV5-6 and TRBJ1-2, the full variable domain is DAGVTQSPTHLIKTRGQQVTLRCSPKSGHDTVSWYQQALGQGPQFIFQYYEEEERQRGNFPDRFSGHQFPNYSSELNVNALLLGDSALYLCASSRDLTGGYGYTFGSGTRLTVV.

V is TRBV11-2 and J is TRBJ1-5; D gene ambiguous. CDR1 is SGHAT and CDR2 is FQNNGV in the germline V gene. Trimming removed 5 bases at V and 5 bases at J, with 13 bases between. CDR3 length equals 14 residues. CDR3 coding DNA: TGTGCCAGCAGCGTTAACTTAGCCGATCAGCCCCAGCATTTT. It encodes CASSVNLADQPQHF.

The chain has TRBV9 and TRBJ1-1; TRBD1 matches at 8 bases. CDR1 is SGDLS and CDR2 is YYNGEE in the germline V gene. The V segment lost 4 bases and the J segment 5 bases; nucleotides outside the gene matches: 10. The CDR3 is 15 amino acids. The CDR3 DNA sequence: TGTGCCAGCAGCCGTGGTGGACAGGGTGGGACTGAAGCTTTCTTT. It encodes CASSRGGQGGTEAFF.

The chain carries TRBV19 and TRBJ2-2; a possible D gene is TRBD1 (6 bases). CDR3 length: 15 residues. Germline CDR1 reads LNHDA; CDR2 reads SQIVND (reference sequence). V was pared by 1 base and J by 2 bases, with 8 bases between. The CDR3 DNA follows: TGTGCCAGTAGTATAGCTGGGACAAACACCGGGGAGCTGTTTTTT. Amino acid sequence: CASSIAGTNTGELFF.

This clone is deemed medium-sized (0.01 to 0.1%). V gene TRBV5-1 combines with J gene TRBJ2-3; tentatively, D is TRBD2 (6 bases). V lost 0 bases, J lost 1 base, and 12 bases lay in between. The CDR3 is made up of 16 amino acids. The germline gives CDR1 SGHRS, CDR2 YFSETQ. For the CDR3, the DNA is TGCGCCAGCAGCTTGGGTACGGGGGTGGGCACAGATACGCAGTATTTT. Amino acids: CASSLGTGVGTDTQYF.

Concerning this clone: The junction departs from the called germline gene at one end, perhaps through a read error. V gene TRBV5-1 combines with J gene TRBJ2-7, with D possibly TRBD2 on 6 matching bases. The CDR3 length is 16 residues. Germline V gene data show CDR1 as SGHRS and CDR2 as YFSETQ. The CDR3 sequence: CASSLGGGGVDNEQYF. Here the CDR3 DNA reads TGCGCCAGCAGTTTGGGCGGAGGCGGGGTAGACAACGAGCAGTACTTC.

This chain uses TRBV9 with TRBJ2-7; weak D call: TRBD2 (5 bases). The CDR3 covers 16 residues. Germline CDR1 SGDLS, CDR2 YYNGEE. Between the trimmed V and J ends, which lost 0 bases and 0 bases, there was a span of 13 bases. The CDR3 loop is CASSVGTGVSSYEQYF. In DNA, the CDR3 is TGTGCCAGCAGCGTAGGTACCGGGGTCAGCTCCTACGAGCAGTACTTC.

The chain carries TRBV6-5 and TRBJ1-4; 7 bases line up with TRBD1. Germline V gives CDR1 MNHEY, CDR2 SVGAGI. CDR3 size: 14 residues. With V trimmed by 2 bases and J by 8 bases, 5 bases remained unmatched. CDR3 nucleotide sequence: TGTGCCAGCAGTTACCAGGGGGGAAAGGAAAAACTGTTTTTT. It yields the protein CASSYQGGKEKLFF.

J is TRBJ1-4 and V is TRBV6-6; a possible D gene is TRBD1 (5 bases). The CDR3 totals 13 residues. Germline CDR1 and CDR2: MNHNY and SVGAGI (reference sequence). V was pared by 7 bases and J by 4 bases, with 10 bases between. CDR3 amino acids: CASKTALNEKLFF. The CDR3 coding sequence is TGTGCCAGCAAGACAGCTCTTAATGAAAAACTGTTTTTT.

The J gene is TRBJ1-6, the V gene TRBV5-8; 7 positions agree with TRBD1. J was trimmed by 10 bases and V by 1 base; bases with no gene match: 11. The germline V gene has CDR1 SGHTS and CDR2 YDEGEE. CDR3 length equals 16 residues. CDR3 residues: CASSLRTGGQQSPLHF. CDR3 sequence (DNA): TGTGCCAGCAGCTTGAGGACAGGCGGCCAGCAGTCACCCCTCCACTTT.

In regard to this clone: The sample contains more than one DNA sequence encoding this CDR3. The chain is built from TRBV28 and TRBJ2-7, with D uncertain. The V gene's germline CDR1 is MDHEN and CDR2 SYDVKM. The CDR3 consists of 11 residues. Trimming cost V 8 bases and J 2 bases, with 7 bases left between them. The CDR3 nucleotides read TGTGCCAGCCTAGGCGCCTACGAGCAGTACTTC. Encoded protein: CASLGAYEQYF.

The rearrangement links TRBV7-9 to TRBJ2-1, with TRBD2 identical over 12 bases. V lost 5 bases, J lost 9 bases, and 8 bases stayed unmatched. Germline V lookup: CDR1 SEHNR, CDR2 FQNEAQ (reference sequence). CDR3 length: 15 residues. This chain's CDR3 is CASSARLAGDTEQFF. CDR3 sequence (DNA): TGTGCCAGCAGCGCCAGACTAGCGGGAGACACTGAGCAGTTCTTC.

The CDR3 is CASTAGADTQYF. Here the CDR3 DNA reads TGTGCCAGCACAGCGGGGGCCGATACGCAGTATTTT. The chain uses TRBV27 and TRBJ2-3; 8 bases fit TRBD2. From germline, CDR1 is MNHEY and CDR2 SMNVEV (reference sequence). The V gene end was trimmed by 7 bases and the J gene end by 6 bases; junction bases not matched to a gene: 3. The CDR3 spans 12 residues.

The chain links TRBV16 to TRBJ2-1; 9 nucleotides align to TRBD2. Germline V gene sequence: CDR1 KGHSY, CDR2 FQNENV. This CDR3 region has 15 residues. The J segment lost 10 bases and the V segment lost 1 base, leaving 8 bases of the junction unmatched. The CDR3 spells CASSQWAGGPEEQFF. Written as DNA, the CDR3 is TGTGCCAGCAGCCAATGGGCGGGAGGGCCGGAAGAGCAGTTCTTC.

The chain combines TRBV7-9 with TRBJ2-2; weak D call: TRBD1 (6 bases). Germline CDR1 SEHNR, CDR2 FQNEAQ (reference sequence). Trimming stripped 1 base from V and 5 bases from J, with 11 bases between. The CDR3 sequence is 15 residues long. CDR3 protein: CASSLGGQTTGELFF. The CDR3 DNA sequence: TGTGCCAGCAGCTTAGGAGGACAGACGACCGGGGAGCTGTTTTTT.

The chain couples TRBV5-1 to TRBJ2-1; 7 bases line up with TRBD2. Germline V gene lookup returns CDR1 SGHRS and CDR2 YFSETQ. The CDR3 spans 14 residues. V trimming: 4 bases; J trimming: 3 bases; junction bases outside the gene matches: 4. The CDR3 DNA reads as TGCGCCAGCAGCCTTCCTAGCGGCTACAATGAGCAGTTCTTC. Its protein is CASSLPSGYNEQFF.

The rearrangement links TRBV18 to TRBJ1-1, with TRBD1 as a possible D gene (6 bases). This CDR3 has 15 amino acids. Deletions cut 1 base from V and 5 bases from J, with 14 bases between. Germline loops: CDR1 KGHSH, CDR2 LQKENI. The CDR3 here is CASSPQQGRGTEAFF. The CDR3 DNA follows: TGTGCCAGCTCACCACAACAGGGTAGAGGAACTGAAGCTTTCTTT.